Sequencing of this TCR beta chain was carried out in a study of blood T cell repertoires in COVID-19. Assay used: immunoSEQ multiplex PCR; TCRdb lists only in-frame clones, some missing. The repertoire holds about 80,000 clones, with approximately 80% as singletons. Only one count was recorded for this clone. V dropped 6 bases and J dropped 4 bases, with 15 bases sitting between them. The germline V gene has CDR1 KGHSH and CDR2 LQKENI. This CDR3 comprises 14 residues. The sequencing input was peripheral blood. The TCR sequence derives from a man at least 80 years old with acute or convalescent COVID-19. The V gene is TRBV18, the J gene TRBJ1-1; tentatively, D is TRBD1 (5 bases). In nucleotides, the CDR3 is TGTGCCAGCTCCCCGGAGCAAGGGGCCACTGAAGCTTTCTTT. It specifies CASSPEQGATEAFF.